This record looks at one TCR beta chain sequence and its context. The treatment is: randomized to nivolumab then ipilimumab (arm A) or the reverse (arm B). DNA-damaging chemotherapy had not been given to any patient beforehand. The sample is drawn from a study of sequential checkpoint blockade in melanoma. Background on the study: Both treatment sequences were followed by maintenance nivolumab.

CDR1 is SGHNT, CDR2 YENEEA, per germline. CDR3 length equals 17 residues. The trim removed 2 bases at V and 5 bases at J, leaving 10 bases unmatched. The assay was immunoSEQ multiplex PCR, and TCRdb's table has in-frame clones only and misses some. In the table there are around 5,000 clones, roughly a quarter of which are singletons. The sample consisted of tumor tissue (inferred from file names), taken from a patient given nivolumab and ipilimumab in sequence. The J gene is TRBJ2-7, the V gene TRBV11-3, with TRBD1 matching 12 bases. This sequence was found in a human donor with melanoma. The CDR3 DNA is TGTGCCAGCAGCTTAAGGGGCCGGGACAGGGGGCTCCACGAGCAGTACTTC. Translated: CASSLRGRDRGLHEQYF.